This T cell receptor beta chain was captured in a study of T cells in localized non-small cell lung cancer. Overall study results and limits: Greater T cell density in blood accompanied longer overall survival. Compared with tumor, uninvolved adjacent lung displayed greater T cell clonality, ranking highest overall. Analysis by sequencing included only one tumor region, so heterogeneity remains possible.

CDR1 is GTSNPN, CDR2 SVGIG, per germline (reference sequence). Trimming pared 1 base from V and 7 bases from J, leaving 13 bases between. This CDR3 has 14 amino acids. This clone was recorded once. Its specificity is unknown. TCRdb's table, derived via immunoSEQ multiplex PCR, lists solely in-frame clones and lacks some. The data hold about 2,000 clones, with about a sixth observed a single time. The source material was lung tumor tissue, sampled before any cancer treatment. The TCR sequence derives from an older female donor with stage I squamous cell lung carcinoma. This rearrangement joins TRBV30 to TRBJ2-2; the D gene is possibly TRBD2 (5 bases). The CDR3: CAWSEGWESGELFF. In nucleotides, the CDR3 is TGTGCCTGGAGTGAAGGGTGGGAGAGCGGGGAGCTGTTTTTT.